The rows below give T cell receptor beta chains drawn from one sample of a study of identical twins. A single record per CDR3 protein comes from TCRdb applying MiXCR to the 5' RACE reads. The table lists fewer than 550,000 distinct CDR3 sequences, roughly an eighth of them singletons. This same sample was also part of a study on yellow fever vaccine responses in identical twins.

Material: CD4+ T cells sorted from blood. These receptors all stem from a woman in her late teens or twenties in good health. CDR3s include the opening cysteine and the closing phenylalanine or tryptophan. Only some rows state a clone size, as once, few, many or a class for expanded clones.

>16|many|TRBV5-1
CASSLGVGSSYNEQFF
>16|-|TRBV3-1
CASSQTGTGSNQPQHF
>16|few|TRBV5-1
CASSTKTSGAYNEQFF
>14|few|TRBV3-1
CASILDRKSYEQYF
>13|many|TRBV4-3
CASSQDTGQTQYF
>14|few|TRBV7-2
CASRNINRANVLTF
>14|few|TRBV6-1
CASSREVHTDTQYF
>15|few|TRBV7-2
CASSLIGDRVSEQYF
>14|-|TRBV29-1
CSVVWLAAHNEQFF
>14|-|TRBV5-1
CASSLVGTADGYTF
>16|few|TRBV2
CASSDRVISGANVLTF
>13|few|TRBV12-3/TRBV12-4
CASSLKEVAPLHF
>14|-|TRBV28
CASRGTGAQETQYF
>13|few|TRBV20-1
CSAPWTGKNIQYF
>13|many|TRBV11-2
CASSLPGGEKLFF
>15|-|TRBV5-1
CASSLARQSADTQYF
>17|-|TRBV12-3/TRBV12-4
CASSLSPFRDFNTEAFF
>15|once|TRBV27
CASSPQLASNNEQFF
>17|-|TRBV24-1
CATSDLDSGGTYNEQFF
>14|-|TRBV7-6
CASSFRRGSGELFF
>15|-|TRBV12-3/TRBV12-4
CASIILAGGPSEQFF
>15|many|TRBV15
CATSRDPRRNEKLFF
>13|few|TRBV27
CATLGQGTGELFF
>15|few|TRBV27
CASSSMGSYNSPLHF
>12|few|TRBV29-1
CSVGVEAYEQYF
>16|few|TRBV28
CASTFPRGTENSEQFF
>13|few|TRBV29-1
CSVESGAQETQYF
>14|few|TRBV6-1
CASSRASGGNEQYF
>13|-|TRBV28
CASLAGTVREQYF
>16|-|TRBV20-1
CSARDIISAHTDTQYF
>15|-|TRBV6-1
CASRVGSKMPHEQYF
>17|-|TRBV5-5
CASSPQPLAGGGNEQFF
>14|few|TRBV12-3/TRBV12-4
CASSVVGLNQPQHF
>19|-|TRBV11-2
CASSLGGKGQILPKNIQYF
>15|-|TRBV5-1
CASSSERVHTGELFF
>14|few|TRBV7-9
CASSTLATRNIQYF
>15|-|TRBV15
CATSRIRQGGETQYF